A single sample is the source of the 23 T cell receptor beta chains below, sequenced in a study of T cells in women clearing cervical HPV infection (dated by TCRdb to the late 2010s). Libraries were prepared through the immunoSEQ multiplex PCR assay. TCRdb holds this immuneACCESS table with in-frame rearrangements only. Some clones are missing; in checked studies, unresolved V genes explain under half, and the rest has no known cause. This sample's table contains under 50,000 clones. Of the sample, 6% to 6.5% is held by the ten largest clones. What was sequenced was blood buffy coat. Receptors were obtained from a woman aged 18 to 75 with a cervical HPV16 infection that either progressed to CIN3+ or cleared (not recorded which).

CDR3 bases read: TGTGCCAGCAGTGAAGCGAGAGGGGCAGACAATCAGCCC. Translated, it gives CASSEARGADNQP. The full-length CDR3 reads as CASSEARGADNQPQHF. This sequence joins TRBV6-1 and TRBJ1-5; a weak D match, TRBD1 (5 bases). Read coverage stops 3 residues before the CDR3 terminus; the germline J gene supplies the remainder. V lost 0 bases, J lost 3 bases, and 12 bases lay in between. The germline gives CDR1 MNHNS, CDR2 SASEGT. The CDR3 has 16 amino acids.

Partial CDR3 DNA: TGTGCCAGCAGCTCATCCGACAGGACGCCCGGGGGC. As protein: CASSSSDRTPGG. The whole CDR3 sequence is CASSSSDRTPGGYTF. This rearrangement joins TRBV5-5 to TRBJ1-2, with D perhaps matching TRBD1 (6 bases). Sequencing ends 3 residues short of the CDR3 end; the germline J gene provides the rest. This CDR3 contains 15 residues. The V gene's germline CDR1 is SGHKS and CDR2 YYEKEE (reference sequence).

A remark on this clone: The CDR3 end falls 3 residues outside the read, so it is completed with the germline J gene. The chain uses TRBV5-1 and TRBJ2-5; TRBD2 aligns across 9 bases. The junction had 4 bases not matched to a gene; V was cut back by 0 bases and J by 4 bases. Germline assignment: CDR1 SGHRS and CDR2 YFSETQ. CDR3 length: 15 residues. The CDR3 region is CASSLERGAGETQYF. CDR3 bases read: TGCGCCAGCAGCTTGGAGCGGGGGGCGGGAGAGACC.

In the case of this clone: The read terminates 3 residues before the CDR3 end, so the remaining end is supplied by the germline J gene. The chain employs TRBV30 and TRBJ1-2; 8 bases are shared with TRBD1. V dropped 7 bases and J dropped 4; count of bases not matched to a gene: 5. The CDR3 has 12 amino acids. Germline V gene data show CDR1 as GTSNPN and CDR2 as SVGIG (reference sequence). The part of the CDR3 DNA that was read is TGTGCCTACAGGGGGGGAGCCTATGGC. It specifies CAYRGGAYG. The CDR3, in full, reads CAYRGGAYGYTF.

A note on this clone: From the germline J gene comes the end of the CDR3, since the read stops 3 residues before it. The rearrangement links TRBV18 to TRBJ1-1, with 7 bases that match TRBD1. Germline V gene sequence: CDR1 KGHSH, CDR2 LQKENI. CDR3 length: 14 residues. Trimming cost V 5 bases and J 1 base; bases outside gene matches: 4. The CDR3 bases that were read are TGTGCCAGCTCAACGACAGGGACGAACACTGAA. This codes for CASSTTGTNTE. The full CDR3 protein is CASSTTGTNTEAFF.

On this clone: The read halts 3 residues ahead of the CDR3 end, with the missing end drawn from the germline J gene. This chain joins TRBV5-4 and TRBJ2-1; perhaps TRBD1 as D (5 bases). The CDR3 length is 13 residues. Germline CDR1 SGHNT, CDR2 YYREEE (reference sequence). The V and J ends lost 0 bases and 8 bases respectively, with 9 bases between them. Here the CDR3 reads CASSLAQGYEQFF. The sequenced part of the CDR3 DNA is TGTGCCAGCAGCTTGGCCCAGGGATATGAG. The variable domain in full, with the rest retrieved from reference TRBV5-4 and TRBJ2-1, is ETGVTQSPTHLIKTRGQQVTLRCSSQSGHNTVSWYQQALGQGPQFIFQYYREEENGRGNFPPRFSGLQFPNYSSELNVNALELDDSALYLCASSLAQGYEQFFGPGTRLTVL.

For this clone: Read sequence stops 3 residues before the CDR3 end, and the germline J gene provides the missing end. The chain couples TRBV6-2 or TRBV6-3 to TRBJ2-3; D is possibly TRBD2 (5 bases). V was cut by 5 bases and J by 8 bases, with 11 bases left in between. Germline CDR1 reads MNHEY; CDR2 reads SVGEGT. The CDR3 loop spans 12 amino acids. CDR3 bases read: TGTGCCAGCAGTGGTATGAGGGTTACG. It specifies CASSGMRVT. The complete CDR3 reads CASSGMRVTQYF.

With regard to this clone: The read stops 3 residues short of the end of the CDR3; the missing end is completed from the germline J gene. V is TRBV3-1 (or the pseudogene TRBV3-2) and J is TRBJ2-5; no definite D call. Per germline, CDR1 LGHDT and CDR2 YNNKEL (reference sequence). Deletions cut 1 base from V and 5 bases from J, with 5 bases between. There are 12 residues in the CDR3. The chain's CDR3 is CASSQAGETQYF. The CDR3 bases that were read are TGTGCCAGCAGCCAAGCCGGGGAGACC.

On this clone: Coverage ceases 3 residues before the CDR3 finishes, and the germline J gene fills in the end. The J gene is TRBJ2-3, the V gene TRBV19; no reliable D call. This CDR3 spans 15 amino acids. The V gene's germline CDR1 is LNHDA and CDR2 SQIVND (reference sequence). The chain's CDR3 is CASREAANSNQPQYF. CDR3 bases read: TGTGCCAGTAGAGAGGCGGCTAATAGCAATCAGCCG.

Of note for this clone: The read terminates 3 residues before the CDR3 end, so the remaining end is supplied by the germline J gene. This chain links TRBV7-3 with TRBJ2-4; possibly TRBD1 or TRBD2 for D (5 bases each). The CDR3 length is 13 residues. Germline V CDR1 and CDR2: SGHTA, FQGTGA. The CDR3 sequence: CASSLGSGSGQYF. The sequenced CDR3 bases are TGTGCCAGCAGCTTGGGGTCAGGGAGTGGT.

Comment on this clone: With the read ending 3 residues before the CDR3 end, the germline J gene is used to fill in that end. J is TRBJ2-1 and V is TRBV18, with TRBD2 identical over 7 bases. The length of the CDR3 is 13 residues. J lost 7 bases, V lost 3 bases, and 3 bases had no gene match. Per germline, CDR1 KGHSH and CDR2 LQKENI. The CDR3 bases that were read are TGTGCCAGCTCACCCGGGGGAGGGAATGAG. It codes for CASSPGGGNE. The whole CDR3 sequence reads CASSPGGGNEQFF.

A remark on this clone: The missing CDR3 end, 3 residues past where the read stops, is filled in from the germline J gene. Other DNA sequences in this sample translate to the same CDR3. The chain links TRBV7-9 to TRBJ2-1; the D gene is possibly TRBD2 (5 bases). There are 15 residues in the CDR3. The V gene lost 1 base and the J gene lost 4 bases, with 11 bases spanning the gap. The germline CDR1 and CDR2 sequences are SEHNR and FQNEAQ (reference sequence). The CDR3 region is CASSLGSGGYNEQFF. The DNA read from the CDR3 is TGTGCCAGCAGCTTAGGGTCAGGAGGATACAATGAG.

Points on this clone: The CDR3 end is not reached by the read, which stops 3 residues before it; the germline J gene fills it in. V usage is TRBV5-1 and J usage is TRBJ2-2; unclear D gene. The CDR3 totals 13 residues. The germline V gene encodes CDR1 SGHRS and CDR2 YFSETQ. Incomplete CDR3 DNA: TGCGCCAGCAGCTCCTCAAATTCAGAAAAG. Translated: CASSSSNSEK. The CDR3 in its entirety is CASSSSNSEKLFF.

Regarding this clone: The read falls 3 residues short of the CDR3 end, and the missing part is taken from the germline J gene. J is TRBJ2-7 and V is TRBV19, with a weak D call TRBD1 (6 bases). Germline loops: CDR1 LNHDA, CDR2 SQIVND (reference sequence). The CDR3 totals 14 residues. V lost 3 bases and J 3 bases, leaving 12 bases between the germline ends. The CDR3 sequence: CASSISGHVYEQYF. The sequenced part of the CDR3 DNA is TGTGCCAGTAGTATTTCGGGACATGTCTACGAG.

In regard to this clone: The missing CDR3 end, 3 residues past where the read stops, is filled in from the germline J gene. The chain recombines TRBV7-9 with TRBJ1-6, with 7 bases lining up with TRBD1. CDR3 length: 15 residues. Germline trimming cut 5 bases from V and 9 bases from J; bases unmatched to any gene: 10. Germline V gives CDR1 SEHNR, CDR2 FQNEAQ (reference sequence). The CDR3 reads CASSRIQGVGSPLHF. The part of the CDR3 DNA that was read is TGTGCCAGCAGCCGTATTCAGGGGGTAGGTTCACCC.

Regarding this clone: The CDR3 end is not reached by the read, which stops 3 residues before it; the germline J gene fills it in. The chain is built from TRBV5-6 and TRBJ2-7; D is possibly TRBD2 (5 bases). Germline V gives CDR1 SGHDT, CDR2 YYEEEE. The CDR3 runs 12 residues. Trimming cost V 5 bases and J 6 bases, with 12 bases left between them. The CDR3 sequence is CASRRAGREQYF. The DNA read from the CDR3 is TGTGCCAGCAGACGGGCGGGTCGCGAG. Combining the CDR3 with reference TRBV5-6 and TRBJ2-7 gives the whole variable domain DAGVTQSPTHLIKTRGQQVTLRCSPKSGHDTVSWYQQALGQGPQFIFQYYEEEERQRGNFPDRFSGHQFPNYSSELNVNALLLGDSALYLCASRRAGREQYFGPGTRLTVT.

As concerns this clone: From the germline J gene comes the end of the CDR3, since the read stops 3 residues before it. The chain carries TRBV5-1 and TRBJ1-2; TRBD1 matches at 7 bases. Trimming removed 3 bases from V and 4 bases from J; junction bases left unmatched: 9. Per the germline V gene, CDR1 is SGHRS and CDR2 is YFSETQ. There are 15 residues in the CDR3. CDR3 in amino acids: CASSSSGTEFYGYTF. The part of the CDR3 DNA that was read is TGCGCCAGCAGCTCTTCCGGGACAGAATTCTATGGC.

Of note for this clone: The observed sequence ends 3 residues before the CDR3 terminus, with the missing tail filled in from the germline J gene. This sequence joins TRBV2 and TRBJ1-1, with 10 bases identical to TRBD1. This CDR3 contains 15 residues. After removal of 6 bases from V and 0 bases from J, the junction contained 4 bases not matched to a gene. CDR1 and CDR2 from the germline V gene are SNHLY and FYNNEI. The CDR3 bases that were read are TGTGCCAGCAGGGCCGGACAGGGGGTGAACACTGAA. It translates to CASRAGQGVNTE. The whole CDR3 region reads CASRAGQGVNTEAFF.

With regard to this clone: The read is 3 residues too short to cover the CDR3 end, so that end is filled in from the germline J gene. The chain has TRBV28 and TRBJ2-2, with D perhaps matching TRBD1 (5 bases). The CDR3 sequence is 14 residues long. Germline loops: CDR1 MDHEN, CDR2 SYDVKM. Deletions cut 6 bases from V and 9 bases from J, with 17 bases between. The DNA read from the CDR3 is TGTGCCAGCAGCCCGTCAGGGAATGACAGGGAG. Its protein product is CASSPSGNDRE. The full-length CDR3 reads as CASSPSGNDRELFF.

To note about this clone: The read stops 3 residues short of the end of the CDR3; the missing end is completed from the germline J gene. This chain links TRBV7-2 with TRBJ2-5; unclear D gene. The CDR3 runs to 14 residues. CDR1 and CDR2 from the germline V gene are SGHTA and FQGNSA. V lost 2 bases, J lost 1 base, and 8 bases lay in between. The CDR3: CASSLYSSQETQYF. The CDR3 DNA, read in part, is TGTGCCAGCAGCTTATACTCGAGCCAAGAGACC.

A remark on this clone: The CDR3 extends 3 residues past the end of the read, so its final part is completed from the germline J gene. The genes are TRBV20-1 and TRBJ1-5; a weak D match, TRBD1 (5 bases). The CDR3 consists of 13 residues. The V gene lost 5 bases and the J gene lost 3 bases, with 11 bases spanning the gap. Looked up from germline, CDR1 is DFQATT and CDR2 is SNEGSKA (reference sequence). The sequenced CDR3 bases are TGCAGTGCTTCCAGGGATTCCAATCAGCCC. Translating it yields CSASRDSNQP. The whole CDR3 reads CSASRDSNQPQHF.

A remark on this clone: The observed sequence ends 3 residues before the CDR3 terminus, with the missing tail filled in from the germline J gene. The rearrangement links TRBV6-2 or TRBV6-3 to TRBJ2-1; the match to TRBD2 covers 8 bases. Germline CDR1 is MNHEY and CDR2 is SVGEGT. The CDR3 is made up of 15 amino acids. The ends lost 6 bases at V and 1 base at J; junction bases unmatched: 5. The covered CDR3 bases are TGTGCCAGCAGCCTAAGCGGGAGTTCCTACAATGAG. Translation gives CASSLSGSSYNE. The whole CDR3 is CASSLSGSSYNEQFF.

Of note for this clone: The read halts 3 residues ahead of the CDR3 end, with the missing end drawn from the germline J gene. The J gene is TRBJ1-2, the V gene TRBV7-3; D remains unclear. CDR3 length equals 14 residues. Looked up from germline, CDR1 is SGHTA and CDR2 is FQGTGA. CDR3 DNA (partial): TGTGCCAGCAGCTTAGCGGCTAGCACAGATACC. It translates to CASSLAASTDT. The CDR3 in full is CASSLAASTDTYTF.